The T cell receptor (beta chain) described here comes from a study of neurological immune-mediated disorders. This clonotype was detected many times. Germline trimming cut 3 bases from V and 8 bases from J; bases unmatched to any gene: 8. This CDR3 has 15 amino acids. From the 5' RACE reads, TCRdb called clonotypes with MiXCR, one entry per CDR3 protein. The sample consists of fewer than 20,000 distinct CDR3 sequences, 25% to 30% of them appearing once. The V and J genes are TRBV12-3 or TRBV12-4 and TRBJ1-4; 8 nucleotides align to TRBD1. The receptor's source is a man aged 50-60 years with HTLV-1-associated myelopathy (HAM/TSP). The sample was PBMCs. The CDR3 spells CASSFTGGGSEKLFF. CDR3 coding DNA: TGTGCCAGCAGTTTCACAGGGGGAGGGAGCGAAAAACTGTTTTTT.